Detailed here is one TCR beta chain. Antigen: not known. The sample is drawn from a study of Ad26.COV2.S vaccination and SARS-CoV-2 variants. General study points: Vaccine recipients had higher spike-specific TCR breadth than placebo recipients. Overall T cell responses may have been underestimated by the analyses of TCR breadth and depth.

Noted treatment: over 15 received Ad26.COV2.S at low or high dose, single or two shots; roughly five received placebo; per-sample allocation not given. Samples were taken on day 63 after the first vaccine or placebo injection. What was given as vaccine was an Ad26 vector encoding Wuhan-strain SARS-CoV-2 spike. Deletions cut 3 bases from V and 2 bases from J, with 12 bases between. Germline CDR1 is GTSNPN and CDR2 is SVGIG (reference sequence). This CDR3 region has 14 residues. Measured with immunoSEQ multiplex PCR; TCRdb has only the in-frame clones, and not every one. The sample has about 480,000 clones; roughly nine tenths are singletons.

This clonotype was sampled from a person between 18 and 59 years old who received the Ad26.COV2.S COVID-19 vaccine or a placebo. The source material was peripheral blood, sampled in a trial of Ad26.COV2.S vaccine versus placebo. The chain carries TRBV30 and TRBJ2-3; D might be TRBD1 (6 bases). DNA of the CDR3: TGTGCCTGGAGGTTCGGGGACAACACAGATACGCAGTATTTT. Translated, it gives CAWRFGDNTDTQYF.